The rows below give T cell receptor beta chains drawn from one sample of a study of T-cell reconstitution after alpha-beta-depleted transplantation in children. TCRdb redid the calling of the PCR reads with MiXCR, one entry per CDR3 protein. The sample has around 250,000 distinct CDR3 sequences; approximately 9.8% are singletons. Sequenced material: PBMCs from the stem cell graft donor, taken from the stem cell graft. The receptors originated from a human donor who donated a stem cell graft to a child with SCID. Each CDR3 is given with its conserved first and last residue. The D gene is left open where the match is weak. Clone sizes are given selectively: once, few, many, or a class where the clone is expanded.

length	size	J	D	V	CDR3	DNA
14	once	TRBJ2-5	NA	TRBV19	CASSIVGGWESQYF	TGTGCCAGTAGTATAGTTGGGGGCTGGGAGTCCCAGTACTTC
12	many	TRBJ1-1	NA	TRBV7-9	CASSLPQSEAFF	TGTGCCAGCAGCTTACCGCAGTCCGAAGCTTTCTTT
12	many	TRBJ1-6	TRBD1	TRBV12-3/TRBV12-4	CASRTGSSPLHF	TGTGCCAGCAGGACAGGGAGTTCACCCCTCCACTTT
14	few	TRBJ1-6	TRBD1	TRBV6-5	CASRRTGFESPLHF	TGTGCCAGCAGAAGGACAGGGTTCGAGTCACCCCTCCACTTT
15	NA	TRBJ2-7	NA	TRBV6-5	CASSSLGGSTYEQYF	TGTGCCAGCAGTTCCTTAGGGGGGTCGACCTACGAGCAGTACTTC
14	NA	TRBJ2-5	NA	TRBV27	CASSPRDGGETQYF	TGTGCCAGCAGTCCGCGGGACGGCGGGGAGACCCAGTACTTC
13	many	TRBJ2-5	TRBD1	TRBV6-1	CASSPGTAGTQYF	TGTGCCAGCAGCCCCGGGACAGCCGGGACCCAGTACTTC
16	few	TRBJ1-1	TRBD1	TRBV12-3/TRBV12-4	CASSSIRTGGNTEAFF	TGTGCCAGCAGTTCTATTCGGACAGGGGGGAACACTGAAGCTTTCTTT
15	many	TRBJ2-1	NA	TRBV11-2	CASSLAPGANNEQFF	TGTGCCAGCAGCTTAGCCCCGGGGGCCAACAATGAGCAGTTCTTC
14	NA	TRBJ2-1	NA	TRBV20-1	CSALRLSRANEQFF	TGCAGTGCACTGAGGCTATCCCGGGCCAATGAGCAGTTCTTC